This T cell receptor beta chain emerged from a study of blood T cells in healthy people across ages. Concerning this clonotype itself: The antigen remains undetermined.

Then a second PCR, running roughly 7 to 11 cycles, was carried out with a sample-barcoded 5' primer and a J-beta primer mix. Every sample gave at least 2.5 million paired-end reads containing CDR3. Each CDR3 protein gets one entry after TCRdb re-called the 5' RACE reads with MiXCR. The data hold some 780,000 distinct CDR3 sequences, with approximately 60% observed a single time. Regarding the study as a whole: Age showed a roughly linear inverse relationship with TCR beta diversity per million T cells. Diversity figures based on one million T cells were deemed too low.

Per germline, CDR1 KGHSH and CDR2 LQKENI. The CDR3 runs 15 residues. V gave up 6 bases and J gave up 2 bases, with 14 bases separating them. The sequence came from a man aged 35 to 55 in good health. The chain links TRBV18 to TRBJ1-5; D call uncertain. Sequencing used blood. The CDR3: CASSWEGLGNQPQHF. The CDR3 DNA reads as TGTGCCAGCTCCTGGGAGGGTTTGGGCAATCAGCCCCAGCATTTT.